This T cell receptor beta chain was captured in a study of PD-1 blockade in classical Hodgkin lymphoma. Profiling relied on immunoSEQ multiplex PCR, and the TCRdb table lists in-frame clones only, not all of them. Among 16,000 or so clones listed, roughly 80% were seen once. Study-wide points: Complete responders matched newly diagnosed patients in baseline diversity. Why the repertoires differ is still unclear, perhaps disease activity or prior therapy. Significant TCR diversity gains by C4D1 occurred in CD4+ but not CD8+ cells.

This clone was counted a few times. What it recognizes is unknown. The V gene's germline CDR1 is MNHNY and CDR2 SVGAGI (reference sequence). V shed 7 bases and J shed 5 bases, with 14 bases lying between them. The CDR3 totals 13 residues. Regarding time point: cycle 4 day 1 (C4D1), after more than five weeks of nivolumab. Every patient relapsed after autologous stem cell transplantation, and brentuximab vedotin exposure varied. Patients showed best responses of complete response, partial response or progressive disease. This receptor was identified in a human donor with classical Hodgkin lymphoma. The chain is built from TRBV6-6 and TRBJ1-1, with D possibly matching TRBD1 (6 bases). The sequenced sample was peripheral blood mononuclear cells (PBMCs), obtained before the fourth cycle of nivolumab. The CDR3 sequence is CASKQTGSTEAFF. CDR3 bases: TGTGCCAGCAAGCAAACAGGGAGTACTGAAGCTTTCTTT.